This T cell receptor (beta chain) was documented in a study of shared clonotypes between healthy human individuals. As for the study in general: Used for every donor were three CD4 naive, three CD4 memory, two CD8 naive and one CD8 memory plate.

The study's findings and limits: Clonotype sharing among the donors was expected to vary with sequencing depth.

Turning to this clone: Its target is unknown.

CD8 cells classed as naive were CD45RO-negative and positively selected for CCR7, excluding terminally differentiated effector memory CD45RA+ cells. Every subset had its genomic DNA shared out evenly among several immunoSEQ plates. This table comes from immunoSEQ multiplex PCR, and its TCRdb copy is limited to in-frame clones, with some not included. The table has 2 million to 2.5 million clones, roughly 94% seen once. This TCR was recovered from a man aged 18 to 29 in good health. What was sequenced was naive CD8+ T cells sorted from blood.

This chain's CDR3 is CASSLRQGVTDTQYF. The CDR3 DNA reads TGTGCCAGCAGCCTCAGACAGGGGGTCACAGATACGCAGTATTTT. This chain joins TRBV7-2 and TRBJ2-3; 9 bases agree with TRBD1. With 5 bases clipped from V and 2 bases from J, the junction kept 5 bases outside the gene matches. CDR3 length equals 15 residues. CDR1 is SGHTA and CDR2 is FQGNSA in the germline V gene.